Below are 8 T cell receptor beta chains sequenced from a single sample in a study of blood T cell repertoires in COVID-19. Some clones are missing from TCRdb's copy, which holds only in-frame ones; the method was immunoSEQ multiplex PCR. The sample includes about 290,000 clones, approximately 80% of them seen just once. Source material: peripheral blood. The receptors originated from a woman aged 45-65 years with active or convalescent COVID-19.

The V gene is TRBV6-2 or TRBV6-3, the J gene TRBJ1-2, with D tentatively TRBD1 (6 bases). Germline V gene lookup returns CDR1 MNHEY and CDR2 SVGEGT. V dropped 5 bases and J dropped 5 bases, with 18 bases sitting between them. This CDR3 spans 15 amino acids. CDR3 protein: CASSPRGRKAYGYTF. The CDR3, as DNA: TGTGCCAGCAGTCCCAGGGGACGGAAAGCTTATGGCTACACCTTC.

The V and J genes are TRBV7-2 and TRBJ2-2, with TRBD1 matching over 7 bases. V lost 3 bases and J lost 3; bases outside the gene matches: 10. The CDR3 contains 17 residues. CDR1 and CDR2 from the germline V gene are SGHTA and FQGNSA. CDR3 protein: CASSFPPRGQDTGELFF. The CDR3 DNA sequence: TGTGCCAGCAGCTTCCCCCCGAGGGGGCAAGACACCGGGGAGCTGTTTTTT.

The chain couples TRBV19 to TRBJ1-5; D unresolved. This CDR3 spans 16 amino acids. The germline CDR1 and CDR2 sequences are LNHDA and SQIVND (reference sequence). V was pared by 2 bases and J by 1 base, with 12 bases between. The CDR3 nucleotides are TGTGCCAGTAGTATACGCCCTGGCGGGAGCAATCAGCCCCAGCATTTT. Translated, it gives CASSIRPGGSNQPQHF.

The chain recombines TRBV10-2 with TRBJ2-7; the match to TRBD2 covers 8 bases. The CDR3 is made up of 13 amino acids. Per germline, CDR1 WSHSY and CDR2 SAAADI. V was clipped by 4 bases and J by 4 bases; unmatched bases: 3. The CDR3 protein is CASSVGRGYEQYF. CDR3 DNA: TGCGCCAGCAGTGTCGGGAGGGGATACGAGCAGTACTTC.

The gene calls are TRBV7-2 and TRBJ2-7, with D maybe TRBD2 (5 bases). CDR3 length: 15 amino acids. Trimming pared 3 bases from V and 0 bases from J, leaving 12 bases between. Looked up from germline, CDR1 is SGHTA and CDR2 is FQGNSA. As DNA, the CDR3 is TGTGCCAGCAGCTTTCGTGGGAGAGCCTCCTACGAGCAGTACTTC. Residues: CASSFRGRASYEQYF. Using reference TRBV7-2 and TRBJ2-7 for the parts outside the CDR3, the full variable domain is GAGVSQSPSNKVTEKGKDVELRCDPISGHTALYWYRQSLGQGLEFLIYFQGNSAPDKSGLPSDRFSAERTGGSVSTLTIQRTQQEDSAVYLCASSFRGRASYEQYFGPGTRLTVT.

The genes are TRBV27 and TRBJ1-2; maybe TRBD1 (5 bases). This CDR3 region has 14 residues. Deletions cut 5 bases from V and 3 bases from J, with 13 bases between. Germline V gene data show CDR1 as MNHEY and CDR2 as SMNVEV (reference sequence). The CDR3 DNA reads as TGTGCCAGCAGTCGTCAGGGTTCTTACTATGGCTACACCTTC. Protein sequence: CASSRQGSYYGYTF.

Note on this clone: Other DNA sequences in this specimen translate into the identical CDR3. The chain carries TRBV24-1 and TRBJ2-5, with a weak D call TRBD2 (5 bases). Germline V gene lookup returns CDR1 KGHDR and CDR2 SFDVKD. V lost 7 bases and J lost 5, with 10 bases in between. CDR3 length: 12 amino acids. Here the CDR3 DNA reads TGTGCCACCAGGGGGAGTGGGGAGACCCAGTACTTC. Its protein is CATRGSGETQYF.

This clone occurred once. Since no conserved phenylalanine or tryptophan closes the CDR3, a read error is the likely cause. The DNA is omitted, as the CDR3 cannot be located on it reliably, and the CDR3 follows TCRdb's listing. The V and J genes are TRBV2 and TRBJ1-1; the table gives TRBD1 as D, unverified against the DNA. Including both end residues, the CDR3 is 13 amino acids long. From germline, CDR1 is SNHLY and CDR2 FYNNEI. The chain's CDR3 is CASSGGGGILVTL.